This is a list of T cell receptor beta chains from one sample in a study of blood T cell repertoires in COVID-19. Method: immunoSEQ multiplex PCR; TCRdb's copy keeps in-frame clones and lacks some. The table shows over 110,000 clones, with 65% to 85% occurring only once. The sequenced material came from peripheral blood. These receptors all come from a woman in her sixties or seventies with acute or convalescent COVID-19. The CDR3 runs from the conserved cysteine through the conserved F or W. The D gene is left open where the match is weak. Some rows have no size entry. The others give once, few or many, or a class for an expanded clone.

d_call: TRBD2
clone_size: few
cdr3_length: 15
v_call: TRBV2
j_call: TRBJ2-3
cdr3_aa: CASRLAGVGTDTQYF
cdr3_nt: TGTGCCAGCAGGCTAGCGGGAGTCGGCACAGATACGCAGTATTTT

d_call: TRBD2
clone_size: .
cdr3_length: 15
v_call: TRBV20-1
j_call: TRBJ2-5
cdr3_aa: CSASQLVGGPGTQYF
cdr3_nt: TGCAGTGCTAGTCAGCTAGTGGGAGGGCCGGGAACCCAGTACTTC

d_call: TRBD1
clone_size: .
cdr3_length: 14
v_call: TRBV6-5
j_call: TRBJ2-7
cdr3_aa: CASIAGTASGEQYF
cdr3_nt: TGTGCCAGCATCGCCGGGACAGCGTCCGGCGAGCAGTACTTC

d_call: .
clone_size: .
cdr3_length: 12
v_call: TRBV30
j_call: TRBJ2-7
cdr3_aa: CAGGRQRYEQYF
cdr3_nt: TGTGCCGGGGGGAGGCAGCGCTACGAGCAGTACTTC

d_call: .
clone_size: .
cdr3_length: 13
v_call: TRBV10-1
j_call: TRBJ2-5
cdr3_aa: CASSNPGEETQYF
cdr3_nt: TGCGCCAGCTCAAATCCGGGGGAAGAGACCCAGTACTTC

d_call: .
clone_size: .
cdr3_length: 15
v_call: TRBV5-1
j_call: TRBJ2-7
cdr3_aa: CASSLGTLGAYEQYF
cdr3_nt: TGCGCCAGCAGCTTGGGGACTCTCGGGGCCTACGAGCAGTACTTC

d_call: TRBD1
clone_size: .
cdr3_length: 14
v_call: TRBV20-1
j_call: TRBJ2-7
cdr3_aa: CSASAGTGFNEQYF
cdr3_nt: TGCAGTGCTAGTGCGGGGACAGGGTTTAACGAGCAGTACTTC

d_call: TRBD2
clone_size: .
cdr3_length: 16
v_call: TRBV3-1/TRBV3-2
j_call: TRBJ2-1
cdr3_aa: CASSQAGTRLYNEQFF
cdr3_nt: TGTGCCAGCAGCCAAGCTGGGACTAGGCTTTACAATGAGCAGTTCTTC

d_call: .
clone_size: few
cdr3_length: 14
v_call: TRBV6-5
j_call: TRBJ1-5
cdr3_aa: CASSTMTGREPQHF
cdr3_nt: TGTGCCAGCAGTACGATGACAGGTCGGGAGCCCCAGCATTTT

d_call: TRBD1
clone_size: .
cdr3_length: 16
v_call: TRBV6-1
j_call: TRBJ2-7
cdr3_aa: CASSGSHSGGGYEQYF
cdr3_nt: TGTGCCAGCAGTGGGTCCCATTCAGGGGGCGGCTACGAGCAGTACTTC

d_call: TRBD1
clone_size: .
cdr3_length: 13
v_call: TRBV19
j_call: TRBJ1-2
cdr3_aa: CASMETGFSGYTF
cdr3_nt: TGTGCCAGTATGGAGACAGGGTTTTCGGGCTACACCTTC

d_call: .
clone_size: .
cdr3_length: 16
v_call: TRBV28
j_call: TRBJ2-7
cdr3_aa: CASSMDAGHSSYEQYF
cdr3_nt: TGTGCCAGCAGCATGGACGCAGGGCACAGCTCCTACGAGCAGTACTTC

d_call: TRBD2
clone_size: .
cdr3_length: 16
v_call: TRBV5-1
j_call: TRBJ2-1
cdr3_aa: CASSSGLAGALGEQFF
cdr3_nt: TGCGCCAGCAGCTCTGGACTAGCGGGAGCCTTGGGGGAGCAGTTCTTC

d_call: TRBD1
clone_size: .
cdr3_length: 15
v_call: TRBV7-9
j_call: TRBJ1-1
cdr3_aa: CASSLAAGQLTEAFF
cdr3_nt: TGTGCCAGCAGCTTAGCGGCGGGACAGCTTACTGAAGCTTTCTTT

d_call: TRBD1
clone_size: .
cdr3_length: 12
v_call: TRBV5-4
j_call: TRBJ2-7
cdr3_aa: CASSQTGYEQYF
cdr3_nt: TGTGCCAGCAGCCAGACAGGGTACGAGCAGTACTTC

d_call: .
clone_size: once
cdr3_length: 16
v_call: TRBV6-1
j_call: TRBJ1-2
cdr3_aa: CASSEWGGYGVDGYTF
cdr3_nt: TGTGCCAGCAGTGAATGGGGGGGATATGGGGTGGATGGCTACACCTTC

d_call: .
clone_size: .
cdr3_length: 15
v_call: TRBV5-1
j_call: TRBJ2-7
cdr3_aa: CASAKGGSAEHEQYF
cdr3_nt: TGCGCCAGCGCAAAAGGAGGGTCCGCAGAACACGAGCAGTACTTC

d_call: .
clone_size: .
cdr3_length: 14
v_call: TRBV4-1
j_call: TRBJ1-4
cdr3_aa: CASSSGDINEKLFF
cdr3_nt: TGCGCCAGCAGCTCAGGGGACATTAATGAAAAACTGTTTTTT

d_call: TRBD2
clone_size: .
cdr3_length: 20
v_call: TRBV23-1
j_call: TRBJ2-4
cdr3_aa: CASRFYRPEGLGLAKNIQYF
cdr3_nt: TGCGCCAGCAGGTTTTACAGACCCGAGGGACTAGGCCTAGCCAAAAACATTCAGTACTTC

d_call: TRBD2
clone_size: few
cdr3_length: 15
v_call: TRBV28
j_call: TRBJ2-3
cdr3_aa: CASSFLSGGTDTQYF
cdr3_nt: TGTGCCAGCAGTTTCCTCAGCGGGGGCACAGATACGCAGTATTTT

d_call: .
clone_size: .
cdr3_length: 13
v_call: TRBV5-1
j_call: TRBJ1-1
cdr3_aa: CASRGDTNTEAFF
cdr3_nt: TGCGCCAGCAGGGGGGACACGAACACTGAAGCTTTCTTT

d_call: TRBD2
clone_size: once
cdr3_length: 18
v_call: TRBV11-2
j_call: TRBJ2-1
cdr3_aa: CASSLGAGGYGLGHEQFF
cdr3_nt: TGTGCCAGCAGCTTAGGGGCGGGAGGTTATGGCCTAGGCCATGAGCAGTTCTTC

d_call: TRBD1
clone_size: .
cdr3_length: 13
v_call: TRBV5-1
j_call: TRBJ1-1
cdr3_aa: CASSQTGVTEAFF
cdr3_nt: TGCGCCAGCAGTCAAACAGGGGTAACTGAAGCTTTCTTT

d_call: TRBD1
clone_size: .
cdr3_length: 15
v_call: TRBV5-4
j_call: TRBJ1-2
cdr3_aa: CASSSQGTGGNGYTF
cdr3_nt: TGTGCCAGCAGCTCTCAGGGGACAGGGGGAAATGGCTACACCTTC

d_call: TRBD1
clone_size: .
cdr3_length: 19
v_call: TRBV14
j_call: TRBJ1-1
cdr3_aa: CASSNQDWFEQGAHTEAFF
cdr3_nt: TGTGCCAGCAGCAACCAAGATTGGTTTGAACAGGGGGCCCACACTGAAGCTTTCTTT

d_call: TRBD1
clone_size: once
cdr3_length: 22
v_call: TRBV27
j_call: TRBJ1-6
cdr3_aa: CASSLSGGTGLFRSSYNSPLHF
cdr3_nt: TGTGCCAGCAGTTTATCGGGGGGGACAGGGCTCTTCAGGAGCTCCTATAATTCACCCCTCCACTTT

d_call: .
clone_size: .
cdr3_length: 16
v_call: TRBV9
j_call: TRBJ1-1
cdr3_aa: CASSVTPRERMTEAFF
cdr3_nt: TGTGCCAGCAGCGTAACCCCTCGGGAAAGAATGACTGAAGCTTTCTTT

d_call: .
clone_size: .
cdr3_length: 14
v_call: TRBV19
j_call: TRBJ1-1
cdr3_aa: CASSIDGFNTEAFF
cdr3_nt: TGTGCCAGTAGTATAGACGGGTTTAACACTGAAGCTTTCTTT

d_call: TRBD1
clone_size: .
cdr3_length: 15
v_call: TRBV14
j_call: TRBJ1-4
cdr3_aa: CASSRDRGTSGKLFF
cdr3_nt: TGTGCCAGCAGTCGTGACAGGGGGACTTCAGGAAAACTGTTTTTT

d_call: TRBD2
clone_size: .
cdr3_length: 16
v_call: TRBV5-6
j_call: TRBJ2-7
cdr3_aa: CASSLARTSGTYEQYF
cdr3_nt: TGTGCCAGCAGCTTGGCGCGCACTAGCGGTACCTACGAGCAGTACTTC

d_call: .
clone_size: .
cdr3_length: 13
v_call: TRBV5-1
j_call: TRBJ1-4
cdr3_aa: CASSLGDREKLFF
cdr3_nt: TGCGCCAGCAGCTTGGGAGACAGAGAAAAACTGTTTTTT

d_call: .
clone_size: .
cdr3_length: 17
v_call: TRBV30
j_call: TRBJ2-7
cdr3_aa: CAWSGTTQLGSVHEQYF
cdr3_nt: TGTGCCTGGAGTGGGACTACGCAACTCGGGAGTGTCCACGAGCAGTACTTC

d_call: .
clone_size: .
cdr3_length: 13
v_call: TRBV27
j_call: TRBJ1-2
cdr3_aa: CASRPTVGYGYTF
cdr3_nt: TGTGCCAGCAGACCTACAGTCGGCTATGGCTACACCTTC

d_call: .
clone_size: .
cdr3_length: 15
v_call: TRBV27
j_call: TRBJ2-2
cdr3_aa: CASSLLASNTGELFF
cdr3_nt: TGTGCCAGCAGTTTACTAGCGAGCAACACCGGGGAGCTGTTTTTT

d_call: TRBD1
clone_size: .
cdr3_length: 18
v_call: TRBV15
j_call: TRBJ1-5
cdr3_aa: CATSSTGIAFPLNQPQHF
cdr3_nt: TGTGCCACCAGCTCGACAGGGATCGCTTTTCCCCTAAATCAGCCCCAGCATTTT

d_call: .
clone_size: .
cdr3_length: 20
v_call: TRBV21-1
j_call: TRBJ2-1
cdr3_aa: CASSKARQGKIALRGNEQFF
cdr3_nt: TGTGCCAGCAGCAAAGCCCGACAGGGGAAGATAGCGCTGAGGGGGAATGAGCAGTTCTTC

d_call: .
clone_size: .
cdr3_length: 13
v_call: TRBV5-6
j_call: TRBJ1-2
cdr3_aa: CASSLGANYGYTF
cdr3_nt: TGTGCCAGCAGCTTGGGAGCTAACTATGGCTACACCTTC

d_call: TRBD1
clone_size: .
cdr3_length: 17
v_call: TRBV19
j_call: TRBJ2-6
cdr3_aa: CASRPPGQGAGANVLTF
cdr3_nt: TGTGCCAGTAGGCCACCGGGACAGGGGGCTGGGGCCAACGTCCTGACTTTC

d_call: TRBD2
clone_size: .
cdr3_length: 18
v_call: TRBV6-6
j_call: TRBJ2-7
cdr3_aa: CASSPRSRLAGGPHEQYF
cdr3_nt: TGTGCCAGCAGTCCCCGATCTCGACTAGCGGGAGGGCCCCACGAGCAGTACTTC

d_call: TRBD2
clone_size: .
cdr3_length: 15
v_call: TRBV19
j_call: TRBJ2-1
cdr3_aa: CASGRSGRNYNEQFF
cdr3_nt: TGTGCCAGTGGTAGGAGCGGGAGGAACTACAATGAGCAGTTCTTC

d_call: TRBD2
clone_size: few
cdr3_length: 16
v_call: TRBV5-1
j_call: TRBJ2-1
cdr3_aa: CASSFTSGKSYNEQFF
cdr3_nt: TGCGCCAGCAGCTTTACTAGCGGGAAATCCTACAATGAGCAGTTCTTC

d_call: .
clone_size: .
cdr3_length: 15
v_call: TRBV30
j_call: TRBJ1-4
cdr3_aa: CAWSVRAGVDEKLFF
cdr3_nt: TGTGCCTGGAGTGTAAGAGCAGGGGTCGATGAAAAACTGTTTTTT

d_call: .
clone_size: .
cdr3_length: 14
v_call: TRBV5-1
j_call: TRBJ2-5
cdr3_aa: CASSLEGGGETQYF
cdr3_nt: TGCGCCAGCAGCTTGGAGGGTGGGGGGGAGACCCAGTACTTC

d_call: .
clone_size: .
cdr3_length: 13
v_call: TRBV27
j_call: TRBJ1-4
cdr3_aa: CASSPLTGEKLFF
cdr3_nt: TGTGCCAGCAGTCCCCTGACAGGAGAAAAACTGTTTTTT

d_call: TRBD2
clone_size: .
cdr3_length: 15
v_call: TRBV6-1
j_call: TRBJ2-1
cdr3_aa: CASSDPGLGFHEQFF
cdr3_nt: TGTGCCAGCAGTGACCCGGGACTAGGGTTTCATGAGCAGTTCTTC

d_call: .
clone_size: .
cdr3_length: 14
v_call: TRBV5-5
j_call: TRBJ2-5
cdr3_aa: CASSLGSGPETQYF
cdr3_nt: TGTGCCAGCAGCTTGGGGTCAGGGCCGGAGACCCAGTACTTC

d_call: .
clone_size: .
cdr3_length: 15
v_call: TRBV28
j_call: TRBJ1-3
cdr3_aa: CASSLGGAIRNTIYF
cdr3_nt: TGTGCCAGCAGTTTAGGAGGGGCGATCCGAAACACCATATATTTT

d_call: .
clone_size: .
cdr3_length: 14
v_call: TRBV28
j_call: TRBJ1-5
cdr3_aa: CASSLASYNQPQHF
cdr3_nt: TGTGCCAGCAGTTTAGCAAGCTACAATCAGCCCCAGCATTTT